The 15 T cell receptor beta chains below all came from one sample that was sequenced in a study of cytomegalovirus exposure and HLA in healthy donors. PCR used 60 Vbeta primers and 13 Jbeta primers. Using immunoSEQ multiplex PCR, the repertoire was profiled, and TCRdb retains in-frame clones only, with some absent. The table has 85,000 to 90,000 clones, 65% to 80% seen once. The specimen was PBMCs. The source of these receptors is a young man in good health and CMV-seronegative.

The gene calls are TRBV7-8 and TRBJ2-7; 9 nucleotides line up with TRBD2. The CDR3 is made up of 16 amino acids. V lost 0 bases, J lost 6 bases, and 9 bases stayed unmatched. In germline, CDR1 is SGHVS, CDR2 FQNEAQ. For the CDR3, the DNA is TGTGCCAGCAGCTTAGCGCGGGCTAGCGGGGAGGGCGAGCAGTACTTC. Protein sequence: CASSLARASGEGEQYF.

The J gene is TRBJ1-1, the V gene TRBV7-9; 11 bases map to TRBD1. With 6 bases clipped from V and 3 bases from J, the junction kept 12 bases outside the gene matches. The CDR3 loop spans 17 amino acids. Germline V gene sequence: CDR1 SEHNR, CDR2 FQNEAQ (reference sequence). CDR3 sequence (DNA): TGTGCCAGCAGTTCCGGGACAGGGGGGATAAGGTACACTGAAGCTTTCTTT. It yields the protein CASSSGTGGIRYTEAFF.

This clone is a singleton in its sample. This CDR3 is also generated by other DNA sequences in the sample. The rearrangement uses TRBV19 and TRBJ1-5, with a tentative D call TRBD1 (6 bases). V lost 7 bases to trimming and J lost 4 bases, with 8 bases between them. CDR1 is LNHDA, CDR2 SQIVND, per germline (reference sequence). CDR3 size: 12 residues. In DNA, the CDR3 is TGTGCCAGTAAGCAGGGGAATCAGCCCCAGCATTTT. Residues: CASKQGNQPQHF.

V is TRBV30 and J is TRBJ2-7, with 7 bases identical to TRBD1. V dropped 0 bases and J dropped 6; count of bases not matched to a gene: 8. CDR1 is GTSNPN, CDR2 SVGIG, per germline (reference sequence). The CDR3 runs 14 residues. Here the CDR3 reads CAWSVLVGGGEQYF. Written as DNA, the CDR3 is TGTGCCTGGAGTGTACTGGTAGGGGGCGGCGAGCAGTACTTC.

The V call is TRBV30, the J call TRBJ2-5, with 8 bases aligning to TRBD2. Germline V gene data show CDR1 as GTSNPN and CDR2 as SVGIG (reference sequence). CDR3 size: 14 residues. With 5 bases clipped from V and 5 bases from J, the junction kept 10 bases outside the gene matches. CDR3 residues: CAWAPGGAMETQYF. The CDR3 nucleotides are TGTGCCTGGGCCCCCGGGGGGGCCATGGAGACCCAGTACTTC.

This clone was seen more than once but under ten times. In the same sample, other DNA sequences code for this CDR3. The chain has TRBV6-5 and TRBJ1-1; D gene unclear. The germline V gene has CDR1 MNHEY and CDR2 SVGAGI. The CDR3 consists of 13 residues. The V end was cut by 2 bases, the J end by 1 base, with 5 bases between. The CDR3 nucleotides read TGTGCCAGCAGTTACCGAGGGAACACTGAAGCTTTCTTT. This encodes CASSYRGNTEAFF.

The table lists this clone with a count of one. This sequence joins TRBV5-1 and TRBJ2-7, with no clear D. Germline-derived CDR1 and CDR2 are SGHRS and YFSETQ. V lost 0 bases, J lost 3 bases, and 7 bases lay in between. The CDR3 consists of 13 residues. The CDR3 bases are TGCGCCAGCAGCTTGGCGCCAAACTACGAGCAGTACGTC. As protein: CASSLAPNYEQYV.

This clone has only a few counts. The rearrangement uses TRBV6-5 and TRBJ1-3; no firm D call. Germline V gene lookup returns CDR1 MNHEY and CDR2 SVGAGI. V dropped 0 bases and J dropped 7 bases, with 7 bases sitting between them. This CDR3 contains 13 residues. The CDR3 DNA follows: TGTGCCAGCAGTTACTCGGCCGGGAACACCATATATTTT. It encodes CASSYSAGNTIYF.

J is TRBJ2-5 and V is TRBV28, with 12 bases that match TRBD2. J gave up 3 bases and V 0 bases, and 11 bases lay outside the gene matches. Germline assignment: CDR1 MDHEN and CDR2 SYDVKM. The CDR3 is 19 residues long. The CDR3 loop reads CASSLWASGGAAPEETQYF. DNA for the CDR3: TGTGCCAGCAGTTTATGGGCTAGCGGGGGGGCCGCACCTGAAGAGACCCAGTACTTC.

The chain joins TRBV27 to TRBJ1-1; TRBD1 matches at 8 bases. Trimming at V came to 5 bases and at J to 1 base, leaving 9 bases not matched to a gene. The CDR3 contains 16 residues. The V gene's germline CDR1 is MNHEY and CDR2 SMNVEV (reference sequence). CDR3 DNA sequence: TGTGCCAGCAGTACAAGAAGGGACAGGCCGAACACTGAAGCTTTCTTT. Protein: CASSTRRDRPNTEAFF.

The rearrangement links TRBV30 to TRBJ1-1; possible D gene TRBD1, 6 bases. With 5 bases removed from V and 3 bases from J, the gap between germline ends came to 22 bases. The CDR3 is 16 amino acids. CDR1 GTSNPN and CDR2 SVGIG come from the germline V gene (reference sequence). CDR3 protein: CAWSGGREGHYTEAFF. The CDR3 nucleotides are TGTGCCTGGTCTGGGGGCAGGGAGGGTCACTACACTGAAGCTTTCTTT.

The rearrangement joins TRBV5-6 to TRBJ1-1; D is ambiguous. The ends were cut back, 2 bases at V and 1 base at J, with 6 bases in the middle. The CDR3 totals 13 residues. Germline loops: CDR1 SGHDT, CDR2 YYEEEE. The DNA for the CDR3 is TGTGCCAGCAGCTTTGGAGCGAACACTGAAGCTTTCTTT. Translating gives CASSFGANTEAFF. The variable domain in full, with the rest retrieved from reference TRBV5-6 and TRBJ1-1, is DAGVTQSPTHLIKTRGQQVTLRCSPKSGHDTVSWYQQALGQGPQFIFQYYEEEERQRGNFPDRFSGHQFPNYSSELNVNALLLGDSALYLCASSFGANTEAFFGQGTRLTVV.

The rearrangement uses TRBV6-6 and TRBJ2-1, with D possibly being TRBD1 (6 bases). The CDR3 loop spans 14 amino acids. Deletions cut 0 bases from V and 15 bases from J, with 18 bases between. Germline V gene lookup returns CDR1 MNHNY and CDR2 SVGAGI (reference sequence). The CDR3 region has the DNA TGTGCCAGCAGTTACTCGAAGGATTCAGGGGTTACGTTCTTC. It specifies CASSYSKDSGVTFF.

CDR3 bases: TGCGCCAGCAGCTTGACTGGCGGGGGGGCTTTTGAGACCCAGTACTTC. It translates to CASSLTGGGAFETQYF. The chain is built from TRBV5-1 and TRBJ2-5; TRBD2 agrees at 9 bases. The length of the CDR3 is 16 residues. Germline loops: CDR1 SGHRS, CDR2 YFSETQ. The trim removed 1 base at V and 5 bases at J, leaving 9 bases unmatched. Looking up the rest from reference TRBV5-1 and TRBJ2-5 gives the full variable domain: KAGVTQTPRYLIKTRGQQVTLSCSPISGHRSVSWYQQTPGQGLQFLFEYFSETQRNKGNFPGRFSGRQFSNSRSEMNVSTLELGDSALYLCASSLTGGGAFETQYFGPGTRLLVL.

This chain connects TRBV5-4 to TRBJ2-3; the D is unclear. CDR1 and CDR2 from the germline V gene are SGHNT and YYREEE (reference sequence). The CDR3 loop spans 12 amino acids. V was cut by 2 bases and J by 6 bases, with 7 bases left in between. For the CDR3, the DNA is TGTGCCAGCAGCTTCGCGGCGGATACGCAGTATTTT. Translated, it gives CASSFAADTQYF.